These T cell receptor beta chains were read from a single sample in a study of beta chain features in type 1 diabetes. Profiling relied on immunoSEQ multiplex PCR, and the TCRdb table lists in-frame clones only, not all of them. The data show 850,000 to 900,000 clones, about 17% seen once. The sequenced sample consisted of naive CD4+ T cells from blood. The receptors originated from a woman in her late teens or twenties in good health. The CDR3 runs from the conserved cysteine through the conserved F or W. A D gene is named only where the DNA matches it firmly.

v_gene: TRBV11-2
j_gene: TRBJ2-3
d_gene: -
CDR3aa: CASTPIADSTDTQYF

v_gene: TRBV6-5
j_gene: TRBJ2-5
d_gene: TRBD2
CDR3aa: CASTSGLAGGETQYF

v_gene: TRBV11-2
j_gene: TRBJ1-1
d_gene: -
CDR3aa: CASSLDFREGSEAFF

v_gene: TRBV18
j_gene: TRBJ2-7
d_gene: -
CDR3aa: CASSRGLSYEQYF

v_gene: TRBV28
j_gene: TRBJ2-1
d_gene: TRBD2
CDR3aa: CASSSPGLAANEQFF

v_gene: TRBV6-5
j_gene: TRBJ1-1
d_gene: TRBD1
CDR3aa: CASSYDRGRVTEAFF

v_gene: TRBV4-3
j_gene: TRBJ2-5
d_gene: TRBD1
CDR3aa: CASSRSGQGEETQYF

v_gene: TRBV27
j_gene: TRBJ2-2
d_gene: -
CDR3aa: CASSFSRGTGELFF

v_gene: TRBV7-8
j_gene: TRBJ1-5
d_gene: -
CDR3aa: CASSPGTSRAQHF

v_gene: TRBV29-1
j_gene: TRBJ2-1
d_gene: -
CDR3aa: CSVAIGIPYNEQFF

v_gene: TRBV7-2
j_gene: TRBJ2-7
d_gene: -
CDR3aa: CASSLEGPYEQYF

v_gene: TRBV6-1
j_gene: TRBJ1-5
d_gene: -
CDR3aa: CASSEAINRGLSNQPQHF

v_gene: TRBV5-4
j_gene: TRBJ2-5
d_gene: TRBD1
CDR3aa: CASSHPQGQETQYF

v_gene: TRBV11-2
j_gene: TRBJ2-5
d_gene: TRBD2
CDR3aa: CASRGGSRAFGETQYF

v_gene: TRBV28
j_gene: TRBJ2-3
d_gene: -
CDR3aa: CASSFGGAHTDTQYF

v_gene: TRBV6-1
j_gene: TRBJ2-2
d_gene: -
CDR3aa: CATARDPTGELFF

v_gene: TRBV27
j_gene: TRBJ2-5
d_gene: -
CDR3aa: CASSPDRSQETQYF

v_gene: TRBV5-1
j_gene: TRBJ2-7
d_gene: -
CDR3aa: CASSLESDSYEQYF

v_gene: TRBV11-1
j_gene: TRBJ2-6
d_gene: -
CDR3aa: CASAVGANVLTF

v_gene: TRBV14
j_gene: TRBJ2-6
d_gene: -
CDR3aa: CASSHTRAGANVLTF

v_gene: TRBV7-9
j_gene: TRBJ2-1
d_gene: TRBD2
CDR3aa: CASSLGVGTSGHNEQFF

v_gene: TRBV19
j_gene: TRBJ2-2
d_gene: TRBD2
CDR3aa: CASSGIAGQNTGELFF

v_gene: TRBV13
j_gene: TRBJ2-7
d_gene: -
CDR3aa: CASPQEGDSYEQYF

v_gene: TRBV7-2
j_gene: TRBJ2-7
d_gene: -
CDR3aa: CASSLRRGSSYEQYF

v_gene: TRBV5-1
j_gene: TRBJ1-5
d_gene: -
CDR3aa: CASSRVGNQPQHF

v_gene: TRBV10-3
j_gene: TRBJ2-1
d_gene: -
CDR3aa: CAISESGSSYNEQFF

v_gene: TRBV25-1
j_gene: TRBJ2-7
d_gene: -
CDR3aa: CASSETPYEQYF

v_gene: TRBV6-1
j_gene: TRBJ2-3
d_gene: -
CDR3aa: CASSGEDTQYF

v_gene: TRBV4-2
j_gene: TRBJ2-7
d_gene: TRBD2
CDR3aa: CASSQAPGGASGSYEQYF

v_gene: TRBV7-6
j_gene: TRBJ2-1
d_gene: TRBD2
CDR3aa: CASSLAHLRPSGRGNEQFF

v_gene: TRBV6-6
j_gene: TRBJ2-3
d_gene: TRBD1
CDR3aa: CASSYTRGTDTQYF

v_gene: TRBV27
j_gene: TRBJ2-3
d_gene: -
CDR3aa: CASSLRSTDTQYF

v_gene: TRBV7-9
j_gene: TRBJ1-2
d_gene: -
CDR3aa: CASSLAGQGTYGYTF

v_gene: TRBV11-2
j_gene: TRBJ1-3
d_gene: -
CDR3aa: CASSLRRVGNTIYF

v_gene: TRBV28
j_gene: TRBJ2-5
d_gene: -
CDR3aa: CASSFVPPSAQETQYF

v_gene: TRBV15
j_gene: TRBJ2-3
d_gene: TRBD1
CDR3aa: CATSKLGQNTDTQYF

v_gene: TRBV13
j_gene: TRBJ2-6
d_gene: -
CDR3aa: CASSWLMVLTF

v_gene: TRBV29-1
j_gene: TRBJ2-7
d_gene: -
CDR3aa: CSVEIHAYEQYF